This passage covers 32 T cell receptor beta chains from one sample sequenced in a study of CD8+CD57+ T cells in acquired aplastic anemia. By flow cytometry, patients selected for sequencing had shown an expansion of CD8+CD57+ cells. Genomic DNA acted as the template from which TCR beta VDJ combination and CDR3 sequence profiling were carried out. TCRdb passed the reads through MiXCR, listing each CDR3 protein once. The sample has 200,000 to 250,000 distinct CDR3 sequences; around three fifths are singletons. Source material: sorted CD4+, CD8+, or CD8+CD57+ T cells (not recorded which) from PBMCs. The receptor source for this set is a human donor with aplastic anemia.

J is TRBJ1-4 and V is TRBV7-6; D is undetermined. The V end was cut by 5 bases, the J end by 8 bases, with 12 bases between. Germline lookup yields CDR1 SGHVS and CDR2 FNYEAQ. The CDR3 length is 13 residues. In nucleotides, the CDR3 is TGTGCCAGCAGCAAAAACTGGGCCGAAAAACTGTTTTTT. Its translation is CASSKNWAEKLFF.

The chain has TRBV2 and TRBJ2-5, with a weak D call TRBD1 (6 bases). The CDR3 is 13 residues long. Germline V gene data show CDR1 as SNHLY and CDR2 as FYNNEI. V lost 6 bases, J lost 0 bases, and 8 bases lay in between. The CDR3 coding sequence is TGTGCCAGCAGGGACAGTAACCAAGAGACCCAGTACTTC. Protein: CASRDSNQETQYF.

The chain is built from TRBV5-1 and TRBJ2-1, with a possible D match to TRBD2 (5 bases). V shed 0 bases and J shed 7 bases, with 14 bases lying between them. There are 15 residues in the CDR3. Germline V gene sequence: CDR1 SGHRS, CDR2 YFSETQ. CDR3 sequence reads: CASSLGEGYGNEQFF. DNA for the CDR3: TGCGCCAGCAGCTTGGGAGAGGGATATGGGAATGAGCAGTTCTTC.

J is TRBJ2-7 and V is TRBV7-8, with TRBD1 matching over 7 bases. The CDR3 length is 14 residues. Germline lookup yields CDR1 SGHVS and CDR2 FQNEAQ. J was trimmed by 7 bases and V by 1 base; bases with no gene match: 7. CDR3 bases: TGTGCCAGCAGCTTAGGAGGGGGCCTCTGGGAGCAGTACTTC. Its protein is CASSLGGGLWEQYF.

The chain carries TRBV15 and TRBJ1-1; 10 positions match TRBD1. Germline CDR1 and CDR2: LNHNV and YYDKDF (reference sequence). After removal of 3 bases from V and 0 bases from J, the junction contained 10 bases not matched to a gene. CDR3 size: 18 residues. The CDR3 reads CATSSSRSGQGLNTEAFF. The CDR3 nucleotides read TGTGCCACCAGCAGCTCCAGGTCGGGACAGGGGTTGAACACTGAAGCTTTCTTT.

This clonotype was seen a handful of times. The chain links TRBV10-3 to TRBJ2-7; no clear D gene. Trimming stripped 0 bases from V and 2 bases from J, with 11 bases between. Germline V gene lookup returns CDR1 ENHRY and CDR2 SYGVKD. The CDR3 consists of 15 residues. The chain's CDR3 is CAISESPQLPYEQYF. In DNA, the CDR3 is TGTGCCATCAGTGAGTCGCCACAATTACCCTACGAGCAGTACTTC.

This clonotype was observed at least ten times. The rearrangement joins TRBV7-9 to TRBJ1-4, with D perhaps TRBD1 (6 bases). CDR1 SEHNR and CDR2 FQNEAQ come from the germline V gene (reference sequence). This CDR3 region has 16 residues. V was cut by 3 bases and J by 5 bases, with 16 bases left in between. In nucleotides, the CDR3 is TGTGCCAGCAGCTTTTTTTCTGGGACAAAGAATGAAAAACTGTTTTTT. Its protein product is CASSFFSGTKNEKLFF.

This chain links TRBV15 with TRBJ2-7; tentatively, D is TRBD1 (5 bases). Germline V gives CDR1 LNHNV, CDR2 YYDKDF (reference sequence). This CDR3 has 16 residues. V was clipped by 5 bases and J by 4 bases, with 21 bases between them. The CDR3 coding sequence is TGTGCCACCAGCCGACCGCCCAGTTACAGGCCGTACGAGCAGTACTTC. Translation: CATSRPPSYRPYEQYF.

CDR3 amino acids: CSVEFGDSYNEQFF. CDR3 DNA sequence: TGCAGCGTTGAGTTCGGGGACTCCTACAATGAGCAGTTCTTC. The chain joins TRBV20-1 to TRBJ2-1; D is perhaps TRBD2 (5 bases). CDR1 DFQATT and CDR2 SNEGSKA come from the germline V gene (reference sequence). The CDR3 extends over 14 amino acids.

There are many counts of this clonotype. The chain employs TRBV19 and TRBJ1-1, with D possibly being TRBD1 (6 bases). The length of the CDR3 is 17 residues. Germline CDR1 LNHDA, CDR2 SQIVND (reference sequence). Trimming cost V 4 bases and J 1 base, with 19 bases left between them. This chain's CDR3 is CASSTYSDAGANTEAFF. The CDR3 DNA sequence: TGTGCCAGTAGTACCTATTCGGATGCGGGGGCGAACACTGAAGCTTTCTTT.

This chain links TRBV10-3 with TRBJ2-1; tentatively, D is TRBD2 (5 bases). Looked up from germline, CDR1 is ENHRY and CDR2 is SYGVKD. The CDR3 extends over 16 amino acids. Trimming removed 10 bases at V and 0 bases at J, with 19 bases between. This chain's CDR3 is CATSAGSESSYNEQFF. The CDR3 region has the DNA TGTGCCACCTCCGCGGGCAGCGAGAGCTCCTACAATGAGCAGTTCTTC.

The chain recombines TRBV12-3 or TRBV12-4 with TRBJ1-3; D ambiguous. V was cut by 5 bases and J by 2 bases, with 10 bases left in between. The length of the CDR3 is 14 residues. The CDR3 bases are TGTGCCAGCAGTCCGGACCATGCTGGAAACACCATATATTTT. Translation: CASSPDHAGNTIYF.

In its sample, this clonotype was seen many times. The chain has TRBV6-5 and TRBJ2-7; D remains ambiguous. The V gene lost 7 bases and the J gene lost 7 bases, with 14 bases spanning the gap. Germline CDR1 is MNHEY and CDR2 is SVGAGI. The CDR3 loop spans 12 amino acids. CDR3 nucleotides: TGTGCCAGCACCTCCGGACGGGCGGAGCAGTACTTC. This encodes CASTSGRAEQYF.

As for this clonotype: Germline and junction disagree at one end, which may indicate a read error. The rearrangement joins TRBV29-1 to TRBJ2-3; D might be TRBD1 (5 bases). Germline loops: CDR1 SQVTM, CDR2 ANQGSEA. This CDR3 is built from 13 residues. CDR3 sequence reads: CSVEGHGTDTQYF. The CDR3 nucleotides are TGCAGCGTGGAAGGACACGGGACAGATACGCAGTATTTT.

This clonotype was counted between two and nine times. The gene calls are TRBV15 and TRBJ1-1; 7 nucleotides match TRBD1. The germline CDR1 and CDR2 sequences are LNHNV and YYDKDF (reference sequence). The V and J ends lost 0 bases and 0 bases, in that order; junction bases with no gene match: 7. CDR3 length: 17 residues. This CDR3 reads CATSRDVGQRLNTEAFF. Here the CDR3 DNA reads TGTGCCACCAGCAGAGATGTGGGACAGAGATTGAACACTGAAGCTTTCTTT. Full variable domain (missing parts from reference TRBV15 and TRBJ1-1): DAMVIQNPRYQVTQFGKPVTLSCSQTLNHNVMYWYQQKSSQAPKLLFHYYDKDFNNEADTPDNFQSRRPNTSFCFLDIRSPGLGDTAMYLCATSRDVGQRLNTEAFFGQGTRLTVV.

This clonotype was observed many times. A junction boundary mismatches the germline segment, possibly from a read error. This chain connects TRBV12-3 or TRBV12-4 to TRBJ2-2; the match to TRBD2 covers 7 bases. The CDR3 totals 15 residues. The CDR3 nucleotides are TGTGCCAGCAGTTTAGCGCTGTCCGTGGGCGGGGGGCTGTTTTTT. Residues: CASSLALSVGGGLFF.

This sequence joins TRBV7-9 and TRBJ2-5; D remains unclear. Germline lookup yields CDR1 SEHNR and CDR2 FQNEAQ (reference sequence). The CDR3 has 14 residues. V lost 5 bases and J 4 bases, leaving 14 bases between the germline ends. CDR3 nucleotide sequence: TGTGCCAGCAGCCAAGGGATAGTCGGAGAGACCCAGTACTTC. The encoded protein is CASSQGIVGETQYF.

This clonotype was counted only a few times. CDR3 coding DNA: TGTGCCACCAGCAGAGATCTTAAAGAGGACAGGGGAGGCTACACCTTC. Its translation is CATSRDLKEDRGGYTF. V is TRBV15 and J is TRBJ1-2; 9 nucleotides match TRBD1. CDR1 LNHNV and CDR2 YYDKDF come from the germline V gene (reference sequence). Unmatched junction bases numbered 10, after V lost 0 bases and J lost 8 bases. CDR3 length: 16 residues.

The table lists this clonotype with a few counts. CDR3: CAANGAYNEQFF. The CDR3 bases are TGTGCCGCCAACGGGGCCTACAATGAGCAGTTCTTC. The V call is TRBV10-3, the J call TRBJ2-1; possibly TRBD2 for D (5 bases). The CDR3 is 12 residues long. CDR1 ENHRY and CDR2 SYGVKD come from the germline V gene. The V end lost 11 bases, the J end lost 2 bases, and 10 bases lay between the germline ends.

This clonotype was recorded many times. The chain has TRBV12-3 or TRBV12-4 and TRBJ2-7; no firm D call. V lost 4 bases to trimming and J lost 2 bases, with 12 bases between them. CDR3 length equals 14 residues. The CDR3 DNA reads as TGTGCCAGCAGTTCAGACAATATAGCCTACGAGCAGTACTTC. Protein: CASSSDNIAYEQYF.

The chain couples TRBV2 to TRBJ1-6; 7 bases align to TRBD1. Germline loops: CDR1 SNHLY, CDR2 FYNNEI. The CDR3 is 14 residues long. V trimming: 7 bases; J trimming: 9 bases; junction bases outside the gene matches: 9. CDR3 sequence reads: CASTLGQSPSPLHF. Written as DNA, the CDR3 is TGTGCCAGCACCCTGGGACAGTCTCCTTCACCCCTCCACTTT.

The chain joins TRBV29-1 to TRBJ2-7, with 9 bases fitting TRBD1. Losses at the gene ends were 6 bases for V and 2 bases for J; bases not matched to a gene: 5. CDR3 length: 13 residues. Germline V CDR1 and CDR2: SQVTM, ANQGSEA. As DNA, the CDR3 is TGCAGCGTCACAGGGGGCACTACCTACGAGCAGTACTTC. Its protein is CSVTGGTTYEQYF.

The table lists this clonotype with many counts. V is TRBV9 and J is TRBJ1-1; 7 nucleotides agree with TRBD1. Germline V lookup: CDR1 SGDLS, CDR2 YYNGEE. J gave up 7 bases and V 3 bases, and 9 bases lay outside the gene matches. The CDR3 extends over 14 amino acids. CDR3 amino acids: CASSAGTGVGEAFF. The CDR3 DNA follows: TGTGCCAGCAGCGCCGGAACAGGGGTTGGTGAAGCTTTCTTT.

CDR3: CASSIGGGGEKLFF. The CDR3 DNA sequence: TGTGCCAGTAGTATAGGGGGTGGAGGTGAAAAACTGTTTTTT. The rearrangement uses TRBV19 and TRBJ1-4; D ambiguous. Germline V gives CDR1 LNHDA, CDR2 SQIVND (reference sequence). V dropped 1 base and J dropped 7 bases, with 10 bases sitting between them. This CDR3 has 14 residues.

The chain is built from TRBV2 and TRBJ1-4; no clear D. The CDR3 consists of 13 residues. V was shortened by 7 bases and J by 0 bases, with 6 bases between the two germline ends. Germline CDR1 and CDR2: SNHLY and FYNNEI. The CDR3 loop is CASKDATNEKLFF. The CDR3 nucleotides are TGTGCCAGCAAGGATGCAACTAATGAAAAACTGTTTTTT.

This clonotype was counted ten times or more. The V gene is TRBV7-9, the J gene TRBJ2-7; 7 bases match TRBD1. The J segment lost 4 bases and the V segment lost 5 bases, leaving 2 bases of the junction unmatched. CDR1 and CDR2 from the germline V gene are SEHNR and FQNEAQ (reference sequence). This CDR3 is built from 12 residues. Here the CDR3 reads CASSKGAYEQYF. Here the CDR3 DNA reads TGTGCCAGCAGCAAGGGGGCATACGAGCAGTACTTC.

This clonotype turned up a few times. CDR3 residues: CATSAGGNYEQYF. Here the CDR3 DNA reads TGTGCCACCAGTGCCGGAGGGAATTACGAGCAGTACTTC. The chain combines TRBV24-1 with TRBJ2-7; D is perhaps TRBD2 (6 bases). Trimming pared 5 bases from V and 4 bases from J, leaving 11 bases between. Germline values: CDR1 KGHDR, CDR2 SFDVKD. CDR3 size: 13 residues.

The V gene is TRBV7-4, the J gene TRBJ2-1; no definite D call. The V gene lost 2 bases and the J gene lost 5 bases, with 10 bases spanning the gap. The CDR3 contains 14 residues. CDR1 and CDR2 (germline): SGHVT, SQSDAQ. CDR3 sequence: CASSLTYRDNEQFF. CDR3 nucleotides: TGTGCCAGCAGCTTAACGTACAGAGACAATGAGCAGTTCTTC.

V usage is TRBV7-9 and J usage is TRBJ1-1; no clear D gene. Germline V gives CDR1 SEHNR, CDR2 FQNEAQ (reference sequence). This CDR3 has 14 amino acids. The V gene lost 5 bases and the J gene lost 4 bases, with 14 bases spanning the gap. CDR3 bases: TGTGCCAGCAGCCAGGAAGGACTGGGCACTGAAGCTTTCTTT. Translation gives CASSQEGLGTEAFF.

V gene TRBV10-3 combines with J gene TRBJ1-5, with D possibly matching TRBD1 (5 bases). Per germline, CDR1 ENHRY and CDR2 SYGVKD. This CDR3 has 16 amino acids. Trimming pared 3 bases from V and 0 bases from J, leaving 12 bases between. The CDR3 DNA reads TGTGCCATCAGTGAAGGGGCACAATATAGCAATCAGCCCCAGCATTTT. This gives the protein CAISEGAQYSNQPQHF.

The V call is TRBV10-3, the J call TRBJ1-6; D call uncertain. The CDR3 has 12 residues. V dropped 8 bases and J dropped 7 bases, with 9 bases sitting between them. Germline-derived CDR1 and CDR2 are ENHRY and SYGVKD. CDR3 loop: CAIGRGNSPLHF. The CDR3 region has the DNA TGTGCCATCGGACGGGGAAATTCACCCCTCCACTTT.

The chain links TRBV20-1 to TRBJ1-2; 7 positions agree with TRBD1. The CDR3 runs 13 residues. Germline loops: CDR1 DFQATT, CDR2 SNEGSKA (reference sequence). Trimming cost V 4 bases and J 0 bases; bases outside gene matches: 2. This CDR3 reads CSATRGTNYGYTF. The CDR3 region has the DNA TGCAGTGCTACCAGGGGGACTAACTATGGCTACACCTTC.